Listed here are 18 T cell receptor beta chains from one sample, sequenced in a study of technical replicates of blood from a handful of donors. Produced via immunoSEQ multiplex PCR; TCRdb's table is partial and in-frame only. The data contain around 56,000 clones, about 95% of them singletons. Input material: PBMCs. The receptors come from a human donor in good health. Some clones in this sample may be carry-over from other donors' samples.

The V gene is TRBV7-6, the J gene TRBJ2-7; D remains ambiguous. Germline values: CDR1 SGHVS, CDR2 FNYEAQ. This CDR3 is built from 15 residues. The V end was cut by 3 bases, the J end by 5 bases, with 17 bases between. CDR3 DNA: TGTGCCAGCAGCTTGTTGCTCGGAACAGCCGACGAGCAGTACTTC. The encoded protein is CASSLLLGTADEQYF.

The genes are TRBV4-3 and TRBJ1-2, with D maybe TRBD1 (5 bases). The CDR3 totals 14 residues. Per germline, CDR1 LGHNA and CDR2 YSLEER. Trimming removed 1 base from V and 2 bases from J, with 8 bases in between. The CDR3 region is CASSQARGNYGYTF. The CDR3 nucleotides are TGCGCCAGCAGCCAAGCAAGGGGAAACTATGGCTACACCTTC.

The chain links TRBV11-2 to TRBJ2-5, with 7 bases identical to TRBD2. The CDR3 extends over 14 amino acids. After removal of 4 bases from V and 6 bases from J, the junction contained 8 bases not matched to a gene. Germline V lookup: CDR1 SGHAT, CDR2 FQNNGV. CDR3 region: CASSSPRGRQTQYF. The CDR3 nucleotides are TGTGCCAGCAGCTCCCCCCGCGGGAGACAGACCCAGTACTTC.

In its sample, this clone was seen once. The V gene is TRBV9, the J gene TRBJ2-1; D is ambiguous. V was cut by 0 bases and J by 7 bases, with 17 bases left in between. Per the germline V gene, CDR1 is SGDLS and CDR2 is YYNGEE. This CDR3 comprises 16 residues. In DNA, the CDR3 is TGTGCCAGCAGCGTAGGTCCCTCCTCGGTCCGAAATGAGCAGTTCTTC. Translating it yields CASSVGPSSVRNEQFF.

This rearrangement joins TRBV30 to TRBJ2-7; D is perhaps TRBD1 (7 bases). Germline lookup yields CDR1 GTSNPN and CDR2 SVGIG (reference sequence). The V end was cut by 3 bases, the J end by 4 bases, with 16 bases between. This CDR3 is 14 amino acids long. CDR3 bases: TGTGCCTGGAGGGCCCCAGGGGGGCAATACGAGCAGTACTTC. Its protein is CAWRAPGGQYEQYF. Variable domain in full (rest from reference TRBV30 and TRBJ2-7): SQTIHQWPATLVQPVGSPLSLECTVEGTSNPNLYWYRQAAGRGLQLLFYSVGIGQISSEVPQNLSASRPQDRQFILSSKKLLLSDSGFYLCAWRAPGGQYEQYFGPGTRLTVT.

The chain is built from TRBV19 and TRBJ2-2, with TRBD2 matching over 9 bases. The CDR3 extends over 17 amino acids. V shed 1 base, J shed 2 bases, and the junction held 5 bases outside the gene matches. Germline CDR1 reads LNHDA; CDR2 reads SQIVND (reference sequence). CDR3 amino acids: CASSIGAGGKNTGELFF. The CDR3 region has the DNA TGTGCCAGTAGTATAGGAGCGGGAGGTAAAAACACCGGGGAGCTGTTTTTT. The full variable domain, in which reference TRBV19 and TRBJ2-2 provide the parts outside the CDR3, is DGGITQSPKYLFRKEGQNVTLSCEQNLNHDAMYWYRQDPGQGLRLIYYSQIVNDFQKGDIAEGYSVSREKKESFPLTVTSAQKNPTAFYLCASSIGAGGKNTGELFFGEGSRLTVL.

The V call is TRBV2, the J call TRBJ1-3; 7 nucleotides line up with TRBD1. V shed 5 bases and J 7 bases; nucleotides not matched to a gene: 2. The CDR3 is 12 residues long. Germline V gene lookup returns CDR1 SNHLY and CDR2 FYNNEI. The CDR3 DNA follows: TGTGCCAGCAGTAGACAGGGCAACACCATATATTTT. Encoded protein: CASSRQGNTIYF.

This chain connects TRBV4-3 to TRBJ1-2, with 9 bases that match TRBD1. The CDR3 runs 16 residues. V lost 3 bases and J lost 0; bases outside the gene matches: 5. Germline values: CDR1 LGHNA, CDR2 YSLEER. The CDR3 DNA follows: TGCGCCAGCAGCCAGCTACAGGGGGCAACTAACTATGGCTACACCTTC. This codes for CASSQLQGATNYGYTF.

The chain links TRBV30 to TRBJ2-7, with TRBD2 identical over 7 bases. The trim removed 2 bases at V and 3 bases at J, leaving 13 bases unmatched. Per the germline V gene, CDR1 is GTSNPN and CDR2 is SVGIG (reference sequence). The CDR3 length is 16 residues. The CDR3 loop is CAWSHSQRGRNYEQYF. Here the CDR3 DNA reads TGTGCCTGGAGTCACTCTCAGCGGGGACGGAACTACGAGCAGTACTTC.

The chain combines TRBV16 with TRBJ1-4; D unresolved. CDR1 is KGHSY, CDR2 FQNENV, per germline. CDR3 length equals 15 residues. The germline V and J ends were trimmed by 4 bases and 1 base, with 10 bases remaining between them. The CDR3 bases are TGTGCCAGCAGCCCTCTTCAGTTAACTAATGAAAAACTGTTTTTT. Translated: CASSPLQLTNEKLFF.

V and J are TRBV7-9 and TRBJ2-7; unclear D gene. From germline, CDR1 is SEHNR and CDR2 FQNEAQ (reference sequence). Trimming stripped 3 bases from V and 5 bases from J, with 8 bases between. There are 12 residues in the CDR3. The CDR3 is CASSFGPNEQYF. The CDR3, as DNA: TGTGCCAGCAGCTTTGGGCCGAACGAGCAGTACTTC.

This clone occurred once. The chain links TRBV12-1 to TRBJ1-1. TRBV12-1 is marked as a pseudogene. The CDR3 is 13 residues long. For the CDR3, the DNA is TGTGCCAGCAGCTTTACCCCCGCGGCTGAAGCTTTCTTT. Amino acids: CASSFTPAAEAFF.

V is TRBV21-1 and J is TRBJ2-7; the table assigns TRBD2, which was not confirmed against the DNA. TRBV21-1 is a pseudogene segment. The CDR3 sequence is 17 residues long. The CDR3 is CASSSGLAVPSHYEQYF. The CDR3 DNA follows: TGTGCCAGCAGCAGTGGACTAGCGGTCCCCTCGCACTACGAGCAGTACTTC.

In this sample, this clone turned up once. The J gene is TRBJ2-1, the V gene TRBV5-1, with 11 bases lining up with TRBD2. With V trimmed by 2 bases and J by 6 bases, 1 base remained unmatched. CDR3 length: 14 residues. Looked up from germline, CDR1 is SGHRS and CDR2 is YFSETQ. CDR3 sequence reads: CASSFTSGSNEQFF. The CDR3 region has the DNA TGCGCCAGCAGCTTCACTAGCGGGAGCAATGAGCAGTTCTTC.

The chain joins TRBV6-5 to TRBJ1-2, with 9 bases that match TRBD1. Trimming removed 6 bases from V and 8 bases from J; junction bases left unmatched: 13. The germline V gene encodes CDR1 MNHEY and CDR2 SVGAGI. The CDR3 spans 15 residues. CDR3 residues: CASRAPGQGSRGYTF. In DNA form, the CDR3 reads TGTGCCAGCAGAGCACCGGGACAGGGATCTCGGGGCTACACCTTC.

The gene calls are TRBV5-4 and TRBJ1-4; unclear D gene. Germline CDR1 and CDR2: SGHNT and YYREEE (reference sequence). V gave up 0 bases and J gave up 0 bases, with 6 bases separating them. The CDR3 totals 15 residues. The CDR3 is CASSLDSATNEKLFF. CDR3 nucleotide sequence: TGTGCCAGCAGCTTGGACAGTGCAACTAATGAAAAACTGTTTTTT.

This chain joins TRBV7-2 and TRBJ2-2; D possibly corresponds to TRBD2 (5 bases). The CDR3 totals 15 residues. V lost 2 bases and J lost 6, with 13 bases in between. CDR1 is SGHTA and CDR2 is FQGNSA in the germline V gene. CDR3 loop: CASSLNRGKAGELFF. CDR3 bases: TGTGCCAGCAGCTTAAATAGAGGGAAAGCCGGGGAGCTGTTTTTT.

The table lists this clone with a few counts. V is TRBV13 and J is TRBJ2-1, with D uncertain. Deletions cut 0 bases from V and 0 bases from J, with 9 bases between. This CDR3 contains 16 residues. Germline values: CDR1 PRHDT, CDR2 FYEKMQ (reference sequence). CDR3 bases: TGTGCCAGCAGCTTAGGCGAACCCAGCTCCTACAATGAGCAGTTCTTC. As protein: CASSLGEPSSYNEQFF.